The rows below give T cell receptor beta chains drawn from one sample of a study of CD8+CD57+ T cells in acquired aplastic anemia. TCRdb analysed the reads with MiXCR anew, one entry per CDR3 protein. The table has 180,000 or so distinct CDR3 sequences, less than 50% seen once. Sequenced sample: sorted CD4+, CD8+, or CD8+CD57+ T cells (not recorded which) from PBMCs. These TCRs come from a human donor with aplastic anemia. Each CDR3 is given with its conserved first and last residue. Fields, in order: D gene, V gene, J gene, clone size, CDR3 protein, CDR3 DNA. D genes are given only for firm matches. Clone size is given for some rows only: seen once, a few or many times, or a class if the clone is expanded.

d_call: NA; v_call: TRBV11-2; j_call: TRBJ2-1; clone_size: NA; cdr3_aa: CASSYTGTGGEQFF; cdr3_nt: TGTGCCAGCAGCTACACCGGGACCGGAGGTGAGCAGTTCTTC
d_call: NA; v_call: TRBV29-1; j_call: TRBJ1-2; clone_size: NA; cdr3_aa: CSVEGADNYGYTF; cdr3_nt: TGCAGCGTTGAGGGGGCTGATAACTATGGCTACACCTTC
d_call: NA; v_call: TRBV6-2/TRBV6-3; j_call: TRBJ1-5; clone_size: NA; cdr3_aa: CASRAGDQPQHF; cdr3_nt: TGTGCCAGCAGAGCTGGAGATCAGCCCCAGCATTTT
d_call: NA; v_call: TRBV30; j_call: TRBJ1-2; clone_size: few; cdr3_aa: CAWSAHSGLVSKEYGYTF; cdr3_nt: TGTGCCTGGAGTGCGCACAGTGGTTTGGTCTCCAAAGAATATGGCTACACCTTC
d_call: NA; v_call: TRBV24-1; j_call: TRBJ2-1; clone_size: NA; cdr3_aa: CATSDPGRHNEQFF; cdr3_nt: TGTGCCACCAGTGACCCCGGGAGACACAATGAGCAGTTCTTC
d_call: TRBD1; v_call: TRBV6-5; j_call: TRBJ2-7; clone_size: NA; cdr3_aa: CASSHGTGGHEQYF; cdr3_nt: TGTGCCAGCAGTCACGGGACAGGGGGCCACGAGCAGTACTTC
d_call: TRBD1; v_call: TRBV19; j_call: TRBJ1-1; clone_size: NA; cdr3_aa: CASSRTGVNTEAFF; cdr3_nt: TGTGCCAGTAGTAGGACAGGGGTGAACACTGAAGCTTTCTTT
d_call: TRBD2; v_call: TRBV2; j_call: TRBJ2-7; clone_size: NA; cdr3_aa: CASSEGGRLYEQYF; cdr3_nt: TGTGCCAGCAGTGAAGGCGGGAGACTGTACGAGCAGTACTTC
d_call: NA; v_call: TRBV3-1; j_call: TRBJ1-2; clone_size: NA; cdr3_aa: CASTGWDYGYTF; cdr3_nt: TGTGCCAGCACAGGGTGGGACTATGGCTACACCTTC
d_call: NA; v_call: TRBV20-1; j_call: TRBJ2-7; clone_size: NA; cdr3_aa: CSASGPGGRTVSYEQYF; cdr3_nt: TGCAGTGCTTCTGGGCCCGGGGGCAGGACAGTGTCCTACGAGCAGTACTTC